This TCR beta chain was sequenced in a study of blood T cell repertoires in COVID-19. Study as a whole: The samples span acute and convalescent COVID-19 from the United States, Italy and Spain.

The germline V gene has CDR1 ENHRY and CDR2 SYGVKD. This CDR3 comprises 16 residues. V shed 3 bases and J shed 5 bases, with 17 bases lying between them. In the original analysis: Estimation of nucleated cell counts was performed using reference gene primer amplification. Assay: immunoSEQ multiplex PCR; the TCRdb copy retains only in-frame clones and omits some. V, J and clone size reflect that table, while D and trimming were determined from the DNA. The data hold roughly 100,000 clones, with roughly four fifths observed a single time. The rearrangement joins TRBV10-3 to TRBJ2-1, with TRBD1 as a possible D gene (5 bases). Sample: peripheral blood. The TCR comes from a woman aged 70 to 79 with acute or convalescent COVID-19. The CDR3 sequence: CAISDPRAGWNNEQFF. Here the CDR3 DNA reads TGTGCCATCAGTGACCCCCGCGCAGGGTGGAACAATGAGCAGTTCTTC.